This is a list of T cell receptor beta chains from one sample in a study of cytomegalovirus exposure and HLA in healthy donors. TCRdb keeps only in-frame clones here, not all; method: immunoSEQ multiplex PCR. The data show some 180,000 clones, roughly 79% seen once. Material: PBMCs. Source of these receptors: a male donor in good health and CMV-seronegative. Both conserved end residues are part of each CDR3. The D gene is left open where the match is weak. Clone size is shown for a subset of rows, as once, few, many or a class of expanded clone.

d_gene	v_gene	j_gene	abundance	CDR3aa	CDR3nt
TRBD2	TRBV5-4	TRBJ2-3	.	CASSLSGGRTDTQYF	TGTGCCAGCAGCCTTAGCGGGGGACGCACAGATACGCAGTATTTT
TRBD1	TRBV6-1	TRBJ1-2	.	CASSQTGSSGYTF	TGTGCCAGCAGCCAGACAGGGTCGTCTGGCTACACCTTC
.	TRBV28	TRBJ2-5	.	CASRSPGTQYF	TGTGCCAGCAGGTCCCCCGGGACCCAGTACTTC
TRBD2	TRBV10-2	TRBJ2-1	.	CASSERRLAGGSEQFF	TGCGCCAGCAGTGAACGTCGGCTAGCGGGAGGCAGTGAGCAGTTCTTC
.	TRBV2	TRBJ2-7	.	CASRVVTSSYEQYF	TGTGCCAGCAGAGTCGTTACGAGCTCCTACGAGCAGTACTTC
TRBD2	TRBV5-6	TRBJ2-7	.	CASSLLTSGLSYEQYF	TGTGCCAGCAGCTTACTTACTAGCGGACTCTCCTACGAGCAGTACTTC
.	TRBV6-1	TRBJ1-5	.	CASSEIFRDYQPQHF	TGTGCCAGCAGTGAAATTTTCAGGGACTATCAGCCCCAGCATTTT
.	TRBV7-2	TRBJ1-5	.	CASSPGGGQPQHF	TGTGCCAGCAGCCCGGGTGGAGGTCAGCCCCAGCATTTT
.	TRBV4-1	TRBJ1-1	.	CASSRRGDLHTEAFF	TGCGCCAGCAGCCGTAGGGGCGATTTGCACACTGAAGCTTTCTTT
.	TRBV6-5	TRBJ2-1	.	CASSYSRPAYNEQFF	TGTGCCAGCAGTTACTCGAGGCCCGCTTACAATGAGCAGTTCTTC
.	TRBV6-5	TRBJ1-4	.	CASKAGFIANEKLFF	TGTGCCAGCAAGGCAGGGTTTATAGCTAATGAAAAACTGTTTTTT
TRBD1	TRBV5-1	TRBJ1-3	few	CASSLVWQGASGNTIYF	TGCGCCAGCAGCTTGGTTTGGCAGGGGGCGTCTGGAAACACCATATATTTT
.	TRBV29-1	TRBJ1-1	.	CSVEMAGWNTEAFF	TGCAGCGTTGAAATGGCAGGATGGAACACTGAAGCTTTCTTT
.	TRBV7-2	TRBJ2-5	once	CASSWGLQETQYF	TGTGCCAGCAGCTGGGGACTCCAAGAGACCCAGTACTTC
.	TRBV29-1	TRBJ1-2	.	CSAGEFQLGYTF	TGCAGCGCAGGGGAGTTCCAGTTGGGCTACACCTTC